What follows are 17 T cell receptor beta chains derived from one specimen sequenced in a study of T-cell memory formation after mild COVID-19. TCRdb reprocessed the 5' RACE reads via MiXCR and lists one record per CDR3 protein. The sample has 540,000 or so distinct CDR3 sequences, around 21% seen once. What was sequenced was PBMCs or a T cell subset sorted from them (not recorded which). These receptors came from an adult woman who had mild COVID-19 (a few samples of this study predate the infection). Cell type and time point are not known.

This clonotype showed up just a few times. V gene TRBV6-1 combines with J gene TRBJ2-3; TRBD2 might be the D (5 bases). With 7 bases removed from V and 6 bases from J, the gap between germline ends came to 17 bases. The CDR3 spans 14 residues. Germline CDR1 reads MNHNS; CDR2 reads SASEGT. The CDR3 is CASKEGGPYDTQYF. For the CDR3, the DNA is TGTGCCAGCAAAGAAGGAGGCCCCTACGATACGCAGTATTTT.

The sample holds a few counts of this clonotype. V usage is TRBV15 and J usage is TRBJ2-7; D is unresolved. V was shortened by 5 bases and J by 2 bases, with 16 bases between the two germline ends. This CDR3 is built from 15 residues. CDR1 and CDR2 (germline): LNHNV, YYDKDF (reference sequence). CDR3 DNA: TGTGCCACCAGCCCCAATTTTGGTACAGCCTACGAGCAGTACTTC. Translated: CATSPNFGTAYEQYF.

V and J are TRBV2 and TRBJ1-5, with 8 bases identical to TRBD1. CDR3 size: 15 residues. CDR1 is SNHLY, CDR2 FYNNEI, per germline. The V segment lost 2 bases and the J segment 7 bases; nucleotides outside the gene matches: 7. This CDR3 is CASSENRGYLQPQHF. The CDR3 region has the DNA TGTGCCAGCAGTGAAAACAGGGGGTACCTACAGCCCCAGCATTTT.

V and J are TRBV4-1 and TRBJ1-2, with a weak D call TRBD1 (6 bases). V was shortened by 1 base and J by 4 bases, with 13 bases between the two germline ends. Per germline, CDR1 MGHRA and CDR2 YSYEKL. The CDR3 totals 15 residues. The CDR3 nucleotides are TGCGCCAGCAGCCAAGTCGGGGGCAGGACCTATGGCTACACCTTC. Translating it yields CASSQVGGRTYGYTF.

The chain joins TRBV11-2 to TRBJ2-5, with D uncertain. Trimming pared 5 bases from V and 2 bases from J, leaving 6 bases between. The CDR3 has 12 residues. Looked up from germline, CDR1 is SGHAT and CDR2 is FQNNGV. CDR3 amino acids: CASSITQETQYF. The CDR3 bases are TGTGCCAGCAGCATTACACAAGAGACCCAGTACTTC.

This clonotype occurred many times. The chain combines TRBV30 with TRBJ2-7; TRBD1 might be the D (6 bases). V was shortened by 3 bases and J by 3 bases, with 9 bases between the two germline ends. CDR3 length: 12 amino acids. The germline gives CDR1 GTSNPN, CDR2 SVGIG (reference sequence). In DNA, the CDR3 is TGTGCCTGGAGGGGCAGGGGCTACGAGCAGTACTTC. Residues: CAWRGRGYEQYF.

This clonotype was observed a few times. The chain uses TRBV7-3 and TRBJ2-2, with D unresolved. This CDR3 region has 15 residues. Looked up from germline, CDR1 is SGHTA and CDR2 is FQGTGA. With 5 bases removed from V and 0 bases from J, the gap between germline ends came to 10 bases. Here the CDR3 reads CASSTDITNTGELFF. CDR3 sequence (DNA): TGTGCCAGCAGCACCGACATAACGAACACCGGGGAGCTGTTTTTT.

The chain combines TRBV5-1 with TRBJ2-3; D gene unclear. The CDR3 covers 16 residues. The ends were cut back, 0 bases at V and 2 bases at J, with 13 bases in the middle. Looked up from germline, CDR1 is SGHRS and CDR2 is YFSETQ. The DNA for the CDR3 is TGCGCCAGCAGCTTGGGGCTAGGAATAACCACAGATACGCAGTATTTT. This translates into CASSLGLGITTDTQYF.

V and J are TRBV7-9 and TRBJ1-5, with 7 bases matching TRBD1. The CDR3 is made up of 17 amino acids. CDR1 and CDR2 (germline): SEHNR, FQNEAQ (reference sequence). The V gene end was trimmed by 5 bases and the J gene end by 4 bases; junction bases not matched to a gene: 14. CDR3 DNA: TGTGCCAGCAGCATGGCGACAGGGAATATGGGAAATCAGCCCCAGCATTTT. Its protein product is CASSMATGNMGNQPQHF.

This clonotype appeared once. The V call is TRBV15, the J call TRBJ1-2; no firm D call. This CDR3 is built from 14 residues. The germline V gene has CDR1 LNHNV and CDR2 YYDKDF (reference sequence). Deletions cut 2 bases from V and 4 bases from J, with 11 bases between. CDR3 in DNA: TGTGCCACCAGCAGACCCGGGCAGTCCTATGGCTACACCTTC. This translates into CATSRPGQSYGYTF.

The gene calls are TRBV23-1 and TRBJ2-5, with 9 positions matching TRBD1. TRBV23-1 has ORF status, its function being uncertain. The V gene end was trimmed by 0 bases and the J gene end by 0 bases; junction bases not matched to a gene: 2. The CDR3 consists of 16 residues. CDR3 residues: CASSQSRDRDQETQYF. CDR3 bases: TGCGCCAGCAGTCAATCCCGGGACAGGGACCAAGAGACCCAGTACTTC.

Notes on this clonotype: One end of the junction varies from germline; a read error may be responsible. The J gene is TRBJ2-3, the V gene TRBV24-1; the match to TRBD2 covers 8 bases. The CDR3 is made up of 16 amino acids. CDR1 and CDR2 from the germline V gene are KGHDR and SFDVKD. The chain's CDR3 is CATSDQISGETDTQCF. The CDR3 bases are TGTGCCACCAGTGACCAGATTAGCGGGGAGACAGATACGCAGTGTTTT.

The chain combines TRBV12-3 or TRBV12-4 with TRBJ1-6; D call uncertain. This CDR3 region has 12 residues. V was shortened by 3 bases and J by 9 bases, with 6 bases between the two germline ends. The CDR3 here is CASSFAGSPLHF. The CDR3 bases are TGTGCCAGCAGTTTTGCCGGTTCACCCCTCCACTTT.

This clonotype has only a few counts. The chain links TRBV24-1 to TRBJ2-2; no clear D gene. Per the germline V gene, CDR1 is KGHDR and CDR2 is SFDVKD. V lost 7 bases and J lost 1, with 9 bases in between. The CDR3 totals 14 residues. The CDR3 DNA reads TGTGCCACCAGCGGACGGTGGAACACCGGGGAGCTGTTTTTT. Translating it yields CATSGRWNTGELFF.

The chain is built from TRBV7-9 and TRBJ2-1, with D hard to call. Looked up from germline, CDR1 is SEHNR and CDR2 is FQNEAQ (reference sequence). The CDR3 contains 15 residues. Trimming took off 1 base at V and 7 bases at J, with 14 bases between the two ends. CDR3 DNA sequence: TGTGCCAGCAGCTTAGATCACGGCAGGCATAATGAGCAGTTCTTC. It encodes CASSLDHGRHNEQFF. Using reference TRBV7-9 and TRBJ2-1 for the parts outside the CDR3, the full variable domain is DTGVSQNPRHKITKRGQNVTFRCDPISEHNRLYWYRQTLGQGPEFLTYFQNEAQLEKSRLLSDRFSAERPKGSFSTLEIQRTEQGDSAMYLCASSLDHGRHNEQFFGPGTRLTVL.

V gene TRBV12-3 or TRBV12-4 combines with J gene TRBJ2-5; D is ambiguous. Between the trimmed V and J ends, which lost 2 bases and 1 base, there was a span of 14 bases. CDR3 length: 16 amino acids. CDR3 amino acids: CASSLSGADGQETQYF. The DNA of the CDR3 is TGTGCCAGCAGTTTATCAGGTGCGGACGGCCAAGAGACCCAGTACTTC.

This clonotype was observed at least ten times. The V and J genes are TRBV7-9 and TRBJ1-6; 9 bases match TRBD1. Germline lookup yields CDR1 SEHNR and CDR2 FQNEAQ (reference sequence). The junction had 6 bases not matched to a gene; V was cut back by 5 bases and J by 4 bases. The CDR3 has 16 residues. This CDR3 is CASSTTDRGYNSPLHF. The CDR3 DNA is TGTGCCAGCAGCACGACCGACAGGGGGTATAATTCACCCCTCCACTTT.